This T cell receptor (beta chain) was sequenced in a study of blood T cell repertoires in COVID-19. Recruits, aged about 18 to 100 years, lived in about two dozen US areas. Participants were placed into cohorts based on the clinical history they reported. Original analysis: Reference gene primer amplification in the assay estimated nucleated cell counts. Here immunoSEQ multiplex PCR was the method, and the copy in TCRdb shows in-frame clones only, minus some. V and J calls and clone size are those listed in that table; D and trimming were worked out from the DNA. This table has about 310,000 clones, approximately 90% appearing once. Sequencing was done on a sample of PBMCs or T cells enriched from blood (not recorded which). The source of this sequence is a woman between 18 and 30 years old who had recovered from COVID-19.

Here the CDR3 reads CASSRRTGGRSPEAFF. The CDR3 coding sequence is TGTGCCAGCAGCCGTCGAACGGGGGGCCGGTCTCCTGAAGCTTTCTTT. V is TRBV5-4 and J is TRBJ1-1, with D maybe TRBD1 (6 bases). The germline CDR1 and CDR2 sequences are SGHNT and YYREEE (reference sequence). The V gene lost 4 bases and the J gene lost 6 bases, with 22 bases spanning the gap. CDR3 size: 16 residues.